The present entry profiles one T cell receptor beta chain with its context. Trimming pared 10 bases from V and 7 bases from J, leaving 17 bases between. The CDR3 extends over 13 amino acids. CDR1 and CDR2 (germline): WNHNN, SYGVQD (reference sequence). This table comes from immunoSEQ multiplex PCR, and its TCRdb copy is limited to in-frame clones, with some not included. The profile shows more than 85,000 clones, around 89% of them singletons. These data originate in a study of control samples from healthy donors and cancer patients. This TCR derives from a woman in her fifties or sixties in good health. The specimen was blood. The chain recombines TRBV10-1 with TRBJ1-5; D perhaps matches TRBD1 (6 bases). The CDR3 protein is CATKDRLNQPQHF. CDR3 nucleotide sequence: TGCGCCACAAAAGACAGGCTGAACCAGCCCCAGCATTTT.